Here is one T cell receptor beta chain with its context. Per germline, CDR1 SGHDT and CDR2 YYEEEE. This CDR3 contains 17 residues. With 0 bases clipped from V and 6 bases from J, the junction kept 5 bases outside the gene matches. In the original workflow: Reference gene primer amplification gave estimated nucleated cell counts. The data were produced by immunoSEQ multiplex PCR, yet TCRdb's version contains in-frame clones alone and is incomplete. V, J and clone size are taken as reported in that table, and D and trimming were inferred from the DNA itself. This sample has about 230,000 clones, with 75% to 90% found just once. This sample stems from a study of blood T cell repertoires in COVID-19. About the research overall: COVID-19 samples, acute and convalescent, were from the United States, Italy and Spain. PBMCs, B-cell-depleted T cells, or T cells were the source of the cDNA or gDNA that made up the material.

This clonotype was obtained from a man in his forties with acute or convalescent COVID-19. Sequencing was performed on peripheral blood. J is TRBJ2-2 and V is TRBV5-6; TRBD2 aligns across 13 bases. CDR3: CASSLAGTSGTAGELFF. The CDR3 nucleotides read TGTGCCAGCAGCTTGGCCGGGACTAGCGGGACGGCCGGGGAGCTGTTTTTT.